This is a list of T cell receptor beta chains from one sample in a study of cytomegalovirus exposure and HLA in healthy donors. Sequencing was performed with immunoSEQ multiplex PCR; in TCRdb, only in-frame clones are kept and a portion is missing. The data show roughly 100,000 clones, with 60% to 80% seen just once and approximately 6.3% held by the top ten. Sequencing was carried out using PBMCs. These receptors were taken from a man in his fifties or sixties in good health and CMV-seropositive. The conserved cysteine and the conserved F or W are not part of the CDR3 here.

cdr3_aa v_call
ASSTRTGVL TRBV11-2
ASSLPPGVNSPLH TRBV6-5
SAKQGWYAF TRBV20-1
ASSGQGDTEAF TRBV5-1
ATRQGTNTEAF TRBV5-1
ASSQVSGGKTYEQY TRBV4-2
ATSRDGLNEQF TRBV15
ASTLMTGSSYNSPLH TRBV5-6
ASSELAGNLNTEAF TRBV10-2
ASSLPRGPEEKLF TRBV28
ASSSLTAGFVQEQF TRBV5-1
ASGPPESYNEQF TRBV12-5
ASSPVGRGLGETQY TRBV11-2
ASSRDGQDTQY TRBV19
SVGASAPPKAYGYT TRBV29-1
ASSQTWRDRGDYGYT TRBV4-1